The rows below give T cell receptor beta chains drawn from one sample of a study of shared clonotypes between healthy human individuals. Clones were read by immunoSEQ multiplex PCR, and TCRdb kept only the in-frame ones, dropping some. The sample consists of 1,400,000 or so clones, 98% of them appearing once. The specimen was naive CD4+ T cells sorted from blood. All receptors come from a man aged 30 to 45 in good health. The CDR3 runs from the conserved cysteine through the conserved F or W. The D gene is left open where the match is weak. A row's size may be missing; if present it is once, few, many or a size class.

size,J,length,V,D,DNA,CDR3
once,TRBJ2-5,15,TRBV5-1,TRBD1,TGCGCCAGCAGCGATCCTCAGGGGGCTCAAGAGACCCAGTACTTC,CASSDPQGAQETQYF
once,TRBJ2-7,14,TRBV27,.,TGTGCCAGCAGTTTACGACAGGTTTCCTACGAGCAGTACTTC,CASSLRQVSYEQYF
.,TRBJ2-7,15,TRBV28,.,TGTGCCAGCAGTTTGCCACGGGACTCCTCCTACGAGCAGTACTTC,CASSLPRDSSYEQYF
.,TRBJ2-2,15,TRBV7-9,.,TGTGCCAGCAGCTCGTGGACGGATAACACCGGGGAGCTGTTTTTT,CASSSWTDNTGELFF
.,TRBJ2-1,13,TRBV7-2,.,TGTGCCAGCAGCTTAGTGGCATTCAATGAGCAGTTCTTC,CASSLVAFNEQFF
.,TRBJ2-7,15,TRBV4-2,.,TGTGCCAGCAGTCAAGCGGCGGTGACCGTCTACGAGCAGTACTTC,CASSQAAVTVYEQYF
.,TRBJ1-3,16,TRBV11-2,.,TGTGCCAGCAGCTTAACCCAGGGGCTCTCTGGAAACACCATATATTTT,CASSLTQGLSGNTIYF
.,TRBJ2-7,14,TRBV4-3,.,TGCGCCAGCAGCCAATACAGGGCGACCTACGAGCAGTACTTC,CASSQYRATYEQYF
.,TRBJ1-3,16,TRBV25-1,.,TGTGCCAGCAGTGAAGTCGACAGGTTTCGCGGAAACACCATATATTTT,CASSEVDRFRGNTIYF
.,TRBJ1-2,15,TRBV5-4,TRBD1,TGTGCCAGCAGCTTGGGTTCGGGACAGGGGTATGGCTACACCTTC,CASSLGSGQGYGYTF
.,TRBJ2-3,13,TRBV19,.,TGTGCCAGTAGTATACCTAGTTCTGATACGCAGTATTTT,CASSIPSSDTQYF
.,TRBJ2-7,15,TRBV6-5,TRBD1,TGTGCCAGCAGTTCTTACAGGGGCACCTCCTACGAGCAGTACTTC,CASSSYRGTSYEQYF
once,TRBJ2-3,14,TRBV10-2,.,TGCGCCAGCATGGGGGGACCCTACACAGATACGCAGTATTTT,CASMGGPYTDTQYF
.,TRBJ2-3,15,TRBV7-2,.,TGTGCCAGCAGCTTACGAGGACAGCTCACAGATACGCAGTATTTT,CASSLRGQLTDTQYF
.,TRBJ2-5,16,TRBV28,TRBD2,TGTGCCAGCAGTCTCCCAGCGGGAGGGCCTAGGGAGACCCAGTACTTC,CASSLPAGGPRETQYF
.,TRBJ2-1,16,TRBV5-4,TRBD2,TGTGCCAGCAGGGACCGACTAGCGGGGTCCTACAATGAGCAGTTCTTC,CASRDRLAGSYNEQFF
.,TRBJ1-5,12,TRBV28,.,TGTGCCAGCAATTCGGTAGCTCAGCCCCAGCATTTT,CASNSVAQPQHF
.,TRBJ2-1,15,TRBV9,.,TGTGCCAGCAGCCCCCGATTAGCGGAATACAATGAGCAGTTCTTC,CASSPRLAEYNEQFF
once,TRBJ2-2,16,TRBV9,TRBD2,TGTGCCAGCAGCGTAGATGCGGGAGGCCACACCGGGGAGCTGTTTTTT,CASSVDAGGHTGELFF
.,TRBJ2-7,13,TRBV5-1,.,TGCGCCAGCAGCTTTGACCCAGGGAACGAGCAGTACTTC,CASSFDPGNEQYF
.,TRBJ2-5,13,TRBV5-6,.,TGTGCCAGCATCGTGAAGGGTCAAGAGACCCAGTACTTC,CASIVKGQETQYF
.,TRBJ2-3,16,TRBV5-1,TRBD2,TGCGCCAGCAGCTTGGGAGTTAGCGGGGAGCGTGGTACGCAGTATTTT,CASSLGVSGERGTQYF
.,TRBJ2-1,19,TRBV2,TRBD2,TGTGCCAGCAGTCACCCTTCAAAGAAGCCGGGAGGCTCCTACAATGAGCAGTTCTTC,CASSHPSKKPGGSYNEQFF
.,TRBJ2-7,11,TRBV29-1,.,TGCAGCGTTAAGGGAACGGCCGAGCAGTACTTC,CSVKGTAEQYF
.,TRBJ1-5,15,TRBV9,.,TGTGCCAGCAGCCTTGACCCGTACAGCAATCAGCCCCAGCATTTT,CASSLDPYSNQPQHF
.,TRBJ1-5,14,TRBV6-1,.,TGTGCCAGCAGTGAAAAAATTAGCAATCAGCCCCAGCATTTT,CASSEKISNQPQHF
.,TRBJ1-2,12,TRBV2,.,TGTGCCAGCAGTGAGGGACCCTATGGCTACACCTTC,CASSEGPYGYTF
.,TRBJ2-5,12,TRBV2,.,TGTGCCAGCACGGACAGAGAAGAGACCCAGTACTTC,CASTDREETQYF
.,TRBJ2-1,15,TRBV2,.,TGTGCCAGCAGCCGGCTAGGTGGCTCCTACAATGAGCAGTTCTTC,CASSRLGGSYNEQFF
.,TRBJ2-3,15,TRBV5-1,TRBD1,TGCGCCAGCAGTTCCGGGACAGGGCCAACAGATACGCAGTATTTT,CASSSGTGPTDTQYF
.,TRBJ2-5,15,TRBV29-1,TRBD1,TGCAGCGTCGTAATCCCGGGACAGCCACAAGAGACCCAGTACTTC,CSVVIPGQPQETQYF
.,TRBJ2-1,13,TRBV6-6,TRBD2,TGTGCCAGCAGTTCGGTCTCTAGCGGTGAGCAGTTCTTC,CASSSVSSGEQFF
.,TRBJ1-1,14,TRBV14,.,TGTGCCAGCAGCCCAGGACGTTTGAACACTGAAGCTTTCTTT,CASSPGRLNTEAFF
.,TRBJ2-2,11,TRBV20-1,.,TGCAGTGTGGGACATACCGGGGAGCTGTTTTTT,CSVGHTGELFF
.,TRBJ2-7,16,TRBV7-9,TRBD2,TGTGCCAGCAGCTTTTCTACTAGCGGGAGTAACGACGAGCAGTACTTC,CASSFSTSGSNDEQYF
.,TRBJ2-1,14,TRBV7-3,TRBD2,TGTGCCAGCAGCAAAAGTCCTCTAGCGGGAGCGCAGTTCTTC,CASSKSPLAGAQFF
.,TRBJ1-5,11,TRBV6-1,.,TGTGCCAGCAGTGCTGGTCAGCCCCAGCATTTT,CASSAGQPQHF
.,TRBJ2-7,12,TRBV7-2,.,TGTGCCAGCAGCACAAACTCCTACGAGCAGTACTTC,CASSTNSYEQYF
.,TRBJ2-5,15,TRBV5-6,TRBD1,TGTGCCAGCAGCCGGACAGGGAGGTTGGAAGAGACCCAGTACTTC,CASSRTGRLEETQYF
.,TRBJ2-3,14,TRBV5-1,.,TGCGCCAGCAGCTTGGCCAAGGACACAGATACGCAGTATTTT,CASSLAKDTDTQYF
.,TRBJ1-1,14,TRBV7-9,.,TGTGCCAGCAGCCCCCTTGGTCTAAGAACTGAAGCTTTCTTT,CASSPLGLRTEAFF
.,TRBJ1-1,15,TRBV5-4,.,TGTGCCAGCAGACCTGGAGAGTCGGGATTCGCTGAAGCTTTCTTT,CASRPGESGFAEAFF
.,TRBJ2-2,15,TRBV5-1,TRBD2,TGCGCCAGCAGCTTGCCAGGGAGGGCCACCGGGGAGCTGTTTTTT,CASSLPGRATGELFF
once,TRBJ1-5,15,TRBV12-2,.,TGTGCAAGTCGCACCCGACAGGGGGGGGATCAGCCCCAGCATTTT,CASRTRQGGDQPQHF
.,TRBJ2-1,12,TRBV15,.,TGTGCCACCAGCAGGAGATACAATGAGCAGTTCTTC,CATSRRYNEQFF
.,TRBJ1-2,15,TRBV4-1,.,TGCGCCAGCAGCCAAGCTCAGGGGCAGAACTATGGCTACACCTTC,CASSQAQGQNYGYTF
once,TRBJ2-1,15,TRBV4-3,.,TGCGCCAGCAGCCATGATCAAGACCGGTACAATGAGCAGTTCTTC,CASSHDQDRYNEQFF
.,TRBJ2-7,15,TRBV9,.,TGTGCCAGCAGCCCCCACCTAGACGTCGGCTACGAGCAGTACTTC,CASSPHLDVGYEQYF
.,TRBJ2-7,16,TRBV27,.,TGTGCCAGCAGTTCACGCTTGCTTAAGGATGCCTACGAGCAGTACTTC,CASSSRLLKDAYEQYF
.,TRBJ2-5,14,TRBV5-4,TRBD1,TGTGCCAGCAGCTCCGGACAGGGTCAAGAGACCCAGTACTTC,CASSSGQGQETQYF
.,TRBJ1-5,20,TRBV7-8,.,TGTGCCAGCAGCTTACCCCCTTTGAGGTTCGAGGGACAAATCAATCAGCCCCAGCATTTT,CASSLPPLRFEGQINQPQHF
.,TRBJ2-7,17,TRBV9,.,TGTGCCAGCAGCCCCCGGCTCGGACAACCGGGAACCTACGAGCAGTACTTC,CASSPRLGQPGTYEQYF
.,TRBJ2-6,16,TRBV7-3,.,TGTGCCAGCAGCTTAACTTCAGGGGCCGGGGCCAACGTCCTGACTTTC,CASSLTSGAGANVLTF
.,TRBJ1-2,12,TRBV25-1,TRBD1,TGTGCCAGCAGTTACAGGGGCTATGGCTACACCTTC,CASSYRGYGYTF
.,TRBJ2-2,16,TRBV5-1,TRBD2,TGCGCCAGCGGACTAGCGGGAGGTTCGAACACCGGGGAGCTGTTTTTT,CASGLAGGSNTGELFF
.,TRBJ2-1,16,TRBV19,.,TGTGCCAGTACCCGAGCTCCGGATAGCTCCTACAATGAGCAGTTCTTC,CASTRAPDSSYNEQFF
.,TRBJ2-1,17,TRBV10-3,TRBD2,TGTGCCATCAGTGAGTCGAAGAGCGGGAGCTCCTACAATGAGCAGTTCTTC,CAISESKSGSSYNEQFF
once,TRBJ2-2,17,TRBV5-5,TRBD2,TGTGCCAGCAGCCCTCAGACTAGCGGGGCGAACACCGGGGAGCTGTTTTTT,CASSPQTSGANTGELFF
.,TRBJ2-3,15,TRBV10-2,TRBD2,TGCGCCAGCAGTGATTTAGCGGGACGCACAGATACGCAGTATTTT,CASSDLAGRTDTQYF
once,TRBJ2-1,16,TRBV6-6,.,TGTGCCAGCAGTAAACCAGGGACCAGCTCCTACAATGAGCAGTTCTTC,CASSKPGTSSYNEQFF